One and the same sample provided the 8 T cell receptor beta chains below, sequenced in a study of chemoradiotherapy in HPV16-positive cancers. This table comes from immunoSEQ multiplex PCR, and its TCRdb copy is limited to in-frame clones, with some not included. Counted here are 25,000 to 30,000 clones, about 93% occurring once; the ten biggest clones make up about 20%. Sequencing used blood, obtained from a patient who underwent chemoradiotherapy. These receptors were taken from a human donor with HPV-associated anogenital cancer.

The chain joins TRBV7-3 to TRBJ2-1; D is perhaps TRBD1 (6 bases). The CDR3 runs 16 residues. Germline CDR1 is SGHTA and CDR2 is FQGTGA. Trimming took off 4 bases at V and 0 bases at J, with 13 bases between the two ends. CDR3 region: CASSSPPTGSYNEQFF. The CDR3 DNA sequence: TGTGCCAGCAGCTCCCCCCCGACAGGCTCCTACAATGAGCAGTTCTTC.

V and J are TRBV28 and TRBJ2-7; D gene unclear. The germline gives CDR1 MDHEN, CDR2 SYDVKM. Trimming removed 6 bases from V and 6 bases from J, with 12 bases in between. CDR3 size: 12 residues. In DNA form, the CDR3 reads TGTGCCAGCAGCCCAGTGGGGTTCGAGCAGTACTTC. Protein: CASSPVGFEQYF.

V is TRBV11-2 and J is TRBJ1-1, with TRBD1 matching 8 bases. CDR1 and CDR2 (germline): SGHAT, FQNNGV. The CDR3 has 14 residues. Trimming took 4 bases from V and 4 from J; bases not matched to a gene: 5. Here the CDR3 reads CASSSTGGRTEAFF. CDR3 DNA: TGTGCCAGCAGCTCAACAGGGGGACGCACTGAAGCTTTCTTT.

The chain is built from TRBV7-7 and TRBJ2-3, with D possibly being TRBD1 (7 bases). Trimming left V 3 bases short and J 3 bases short, with 19 bases between. Germline CDR1 is SSHAT and CDR2 is FNYEAQ (reference sequence). This CDR3 comprises 17 residues. CDR3 nucleotides: TGTGCCAGCAGCTTCTTACAGGGGAGGTTTCGAACAGATACGCAGTATTTT. Translated, it gives CASSFLQGRFRTDTQYF.

The CDR3: CASSHLAPTDTQYF. For the CDR3, the DNA is TGTGCCAGTAGCCACCTAGCGCCCACAGATACGCAGTATTTT. V gene TRBV19 combines with J gene TRBJ2-3, with TRBD2 as a possible D gene (6 bases). This CDR3 spans 14 amino acids. In germline, CDR1 is LNHDA, CDR2 SQIVND (reference sequence). Trimming took 6 bases from V and 2 from J, leaving 12 bases between them.

The genes are TRBV18 and TRBJ2-7, with no clear D. The ends were cut back, 0 bases at V and 2 bases at J, with 5 bases in the middle. CDR1 and CDR2 (germline): KGHSH, LQKENI. The CDR3 length is 13 residues. CDR3 DNA: TGTGCCAGCTCACCACCGATTACCTACGAGCAGTACTTC. It specifies CASSPPITYEQYF.

Here the CDR3 DNA reads TGTGCCAGAAGCCGGAAAGGCACGACTACCTACGAGCAGTACTTC. Translated: CARSRKGTTTYEQYF. The chain carries TRBV5-3 and TRBJ2-7, with D possibly being TRBD2 (5 bases). TRBV5-3 is given ORF status, its function remaining uncertain. V lost 4 bases and J lost 2, with 16 bases in between. The CDR3 spans 15 residues.

V and J are TRBV5-4 and TRBJ2-7; 7 bases align to TRBD1. Germline loops: CDR1 SGHNT, CDR2 YYREEE (reference sequence). The J segment lost 6 bases and the V segment lost 4 bases, leaving 10 bases of the junction unmatched. CDR3 length: 14 amino acids. In DNA form, the CDR3 reads TGTGCCAGCAGCCAGGGACAGAGGGTGGGCGAGCAGTACTTC. Translation gives CASSQGQRVGEQYF.